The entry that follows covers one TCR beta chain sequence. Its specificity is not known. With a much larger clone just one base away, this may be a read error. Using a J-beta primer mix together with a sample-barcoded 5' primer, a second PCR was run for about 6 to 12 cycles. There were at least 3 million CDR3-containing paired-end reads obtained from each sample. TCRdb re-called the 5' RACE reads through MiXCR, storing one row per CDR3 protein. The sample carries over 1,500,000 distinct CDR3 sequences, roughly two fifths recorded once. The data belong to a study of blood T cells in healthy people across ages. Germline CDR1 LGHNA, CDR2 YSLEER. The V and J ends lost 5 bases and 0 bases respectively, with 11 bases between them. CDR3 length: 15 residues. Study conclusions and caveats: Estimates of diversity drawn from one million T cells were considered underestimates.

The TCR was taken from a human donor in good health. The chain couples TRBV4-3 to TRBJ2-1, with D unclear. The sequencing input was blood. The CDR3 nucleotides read TGCGCCAGCAGCGGATGGGTGAACTCCTACAATGAGCAGTTCTTC. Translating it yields CASSGWVNSYNEQFF.